This passage covers 16 T cell receptor beta chains from one sample sequenced in a study of cytomegalovirus exposure and HLA in healthy donors. Produced via immunoSEQ multiplex PCR; TCRdb's table is partial and in-frame only. The sample includes about 73,000 clones, about 90% seen only once; the top ten take 3% to 4%. Sequencing used PBMCs. The receptors were gathered from a woman younger than 30 in good health and CMV-seropositive.

V gene TRBV11-2 combines with J gene TRBJ1-6; 9 positions agree with TRBD1. Germline V lookup: CDR1 SGHAT, CDR2 FQNNGV. Unmatched junction bases numbered 11, after V lost 5 bases and J lost 6 bases. The CDR3 runs 17 residues. The CDR3 loop is CASSTRDRATINSPLHF. As DNA, the CDR3 is TGTGCCAGCAGCACCCGGGACAGGGCAACTATTAATTCACCCCTCCACTTT.

This clone turned up a few times. The chain is built from TRBV19 and TRBJ1-1; D call uncertain. From germline, CDR1 is LNHDA and CDR2 SQIVND (reference sequence). This CDR3 contains 14 residues. V shed 3 bases and J shed 5 bases, with 13 bases lying between them. CDR3 sequence: CASSITGSGTEAFF. The CDR3 nucleotides are TGTGCCAGTAGTATCACGGGTTCGGGTACTGAAGCTTTCTTT. Together with reference TRBV19 and TRBJ1-1, the CDR3 gives the full variable domain: DGGITQSPKYLFRKEGQNVTLSCEQNLNHDAMYWYRQDPGQGLRLIYYSQIVNDFQKGDIAEGYSVSREKKESFPLTVTSAQKNPTAFYLCASSITGSGTEAFFGQGTRLTVV.

The J gene is TRBJ2-7, the V gene TRBV7-3, with a tentative D call TRBD1 (5 bases). The CDR3 is 14 amino acids. The V gene's germline CDR1 is SGHTA and CDR2 FQGTGA. Trimming removed 2 bases from V and 6 bases from J, with 14 bases in between. The CDR3, as DNA: TGTGCCAGCAGCTTATGTCAGGGTACCAGCGAGCAGTACTTC. Protein sequence: CASSLCQGTSEQYF.

The chain carries TRBV30 and TRBJ2-1; the D is unclear. The CDR3 loop spans 12 amino acids. Deletions cut 1 base from V and 8 bases from J, with 9 bases between. Germline V gene lookup returns CDR1 GTSNPN and CDR2 SVGIG (reference sequence). The CDR3 region has the DNA TGTGCCTGGAGTGCTGGGCACGATGAGCAGTTCTTC. The encoded protein is CAWSAGHDEQFF.

This clone was counted between two and nine times. The chain uses TRBV7-2 and TRBJ2-7; 10 positions agree with TRBD2. The CDR3 consists of 14 residues. V gave up 6 bases and J gave up 0 bases; unmatched junction bases: 2. Germline lookup yields CDR1 SGHTA and CDR2 FQGNSA. The CDR3 loop reads CASRSSGSSYEQYF. For the CDR3, the DNA is TGTGCCAGCAGGTCTAGCGGGAGCTCCTACGAGCAGTACTTC. Looking up the rest from reference TRBV7-2 and TRBJ2-7 gives the full variable domain: GAGVSQSPSNKVTEKGKDVELRCDPISGHTALYWYRQSLGQGLEFLIYFQGNSAPDKSGLPSDRFSAERTGGSVSTLTIQRTQQEDSAVYLCASRSSGSSYEQYFGPGTRLTVT.

The chain links TRBV15 to TRBJ1-5, with D unresolved. The ends were cut back, 5 bases at V and 4 bases at J, with 9 bases in the middle. The CDR3 extends over 13 amino acids. Germline values: CDR1 LNHNV, CDR2 YYDKDF (reference sequence). The CDR3 is CATSWEANQPQHF. The CDR3 DNA reads TGTGCCACCAGCTGGGAGGCAAATCAGCCCCAGCATTTT.

The rearrangement uses TRBV6-1 and TRBJ2-7; TRBD1 aligns across 8 bases. V lost 2 bases, J lost 3 bases, and 6 bases stayed unmatched. This CDR3 is built from 15 residues. Germline lookup yields CDR1 MNHNS and CDR2 SASEGT. CDR3 coding DNA: TGTGCCAGCAGTGAAAGGGACAGGTCAATCTACGAGCAGTACTTC. Amino acid sequence: CASSERDRSIYEQYF.

V is TRBV11-2 and J is TRBJ2-5, with TRBD1 matching over 8 bases. Germline V CDR1 and CDR2: SGHAT, FQNNGV. The CDR3 extends over 14 amino acids. With 6 bases clipped from V and 3 bases from J, the junction kept 6 bases outside the gene matches. The chain's CDR3 is CASSTGGQKETQYF. CDR3 nucleotide sequence: TGTGCCAGCAGTACAGGGGGACAGAAAGAGACCCAGTACTTC. Together with reference TRBV11-2 and TRBJ2-5, the CDR3 gives the full variable domain: EAGVAQSPRYKIIEKRQSVAFWCNPISGHATLYWYQQILGQGPKLLIQFQNNGVVDDSQLPKDRFSAERLKGVDSTLKIQPAKLEDSAVYLCASSTGGQKETQYFGPGTRLLVL.

The count of this clone is one. The sample has other DNA sequences that encode this CDR3 too. The chain joins TRBV7-2 to TRBJ1-5; 10 nucleotides agree with TRBD1. The CDR3 is 15 amino acids. Germline V CDR1 and CDR2: SGHTA, FQGNSA. V shed 5 bases and J 6 bases; nucleotides not matched to a gene: 7. The CDR3 nucleotides read TGTGCCAGCAGCCTGAGACAGGGGGCTGGTCAGCCCCAGCATTTT. Translation gives CASSLRQGAGQPQHF.

J is TRBJ1-4 and V is TRBV28; TRBD1 aligns across 9 bases. Germline assignment: CDR1 MDHEN and CDR2 SYDVKM. CDR3 size: 15 residues. V lost 2 bases to trimming and J lost 8 bases; unmatched junction nucleotides: 6. In DNA form, the CDR3 reads TGTGCCAGCAGTTTAGGGGACAGGGATTACGAAAAACTGTTTTTT. This sequence encodes CASSLGDRDYEKLFF.

The V and J genes are TRBV19 and TRBJ2-7, with TRBD1 identical over 8 bases. Germline CDR1 reads LNHDA; CDR2 reads SQIVND (reference sequence). The CDR3 sequence is 14 residues long. V shed 0 bases and J 7 bases; nucleotides not matched to a gene: 5. The CDR3 bases are TGTGCCAGTAGTATAGAGCCCCAGGGGGCGGAGCAGTACTTC. Protein product: CASSIEPQGAEQYF.

This sequence joins TRBV6-6 and TRBJ2-5, with no clear D. The length of the CDR3 is 12 residues. Germline CDR1 is MNHNY and CDR2 is SVGAGI (reference sequence). V was cut by 0 bases and J by 8 bases, with 7 bases left in between. DNA for the CDR3: TGTGCCAGCAGTTACTCACTGACAACCCAGTACTTC. It encodes CASSYSLTTQYF.

The J gene is TRBJ1-1, the V gene TRBV2; D gene unclear. V was trimmed by 3 bases and J by 7 bases, leaving 9 bases between them. The CDR3 extends over 12 amino acids. Per germline, CDR1 SNHLY and CDR2 FYNNEI. This chain's CDR3 is CASSEGSFEAFF. The CDR3 DNA reads as TGTGCCAGCAGTGAGGGCAGTTTTGAAGCTTTCTTT.

V gene TRBV18 combines with J gene TRBJ2-1; TRBD2 agrees at 11 bases. The J segment lost 6 bases and the V segment lost 2 bases, leaving 3 bases of the junction unmatched. The CDR3 loop spans 15 amino acids. The germline gives CDR1 KGHSH, CDR2 LQKENI. CDR3 DNA: TGTGCCAGCTCACCAGGTAGCGGGAGGGTCAATGAGCAGTTCTTC. Its protein product is CASSPGSGRVNEQFF.

This chain links TRBV18 with TRBJ2-1; 7 bases are a match to TRBD2. The CDR3 length is 16 residues. Germline V lookup: CDR1 KGHSH, CDR2 LQKENI. J was trimmed by 6 bases and V by 6 bases; bases with no gene match: 14. CDR3: CASSQSLADTSNEQFF. Here the CDR3 DNA reads TGTGCCAGCTCTCAGAGCCTAGCGGACACATCCAATGAGCAGTTCTTC.

The chain combines TRBV5-8 with TRBJ2-3; tentative D call: TRBD2 (6 bases). Germline CDR1 is SGHTS and CDR2 is YDEGEE. V lost 4 bases to trimming and J lost 5 bases, with 14 bases between them. The CDR3 is 14 amino acids. CDR3 nucleotide sequence: TGTGCCAGCAGCCTCGGCGGGGCCGGAGATACGCAGTATTTT. Amino acids: CASSLGGAGDTQYF.